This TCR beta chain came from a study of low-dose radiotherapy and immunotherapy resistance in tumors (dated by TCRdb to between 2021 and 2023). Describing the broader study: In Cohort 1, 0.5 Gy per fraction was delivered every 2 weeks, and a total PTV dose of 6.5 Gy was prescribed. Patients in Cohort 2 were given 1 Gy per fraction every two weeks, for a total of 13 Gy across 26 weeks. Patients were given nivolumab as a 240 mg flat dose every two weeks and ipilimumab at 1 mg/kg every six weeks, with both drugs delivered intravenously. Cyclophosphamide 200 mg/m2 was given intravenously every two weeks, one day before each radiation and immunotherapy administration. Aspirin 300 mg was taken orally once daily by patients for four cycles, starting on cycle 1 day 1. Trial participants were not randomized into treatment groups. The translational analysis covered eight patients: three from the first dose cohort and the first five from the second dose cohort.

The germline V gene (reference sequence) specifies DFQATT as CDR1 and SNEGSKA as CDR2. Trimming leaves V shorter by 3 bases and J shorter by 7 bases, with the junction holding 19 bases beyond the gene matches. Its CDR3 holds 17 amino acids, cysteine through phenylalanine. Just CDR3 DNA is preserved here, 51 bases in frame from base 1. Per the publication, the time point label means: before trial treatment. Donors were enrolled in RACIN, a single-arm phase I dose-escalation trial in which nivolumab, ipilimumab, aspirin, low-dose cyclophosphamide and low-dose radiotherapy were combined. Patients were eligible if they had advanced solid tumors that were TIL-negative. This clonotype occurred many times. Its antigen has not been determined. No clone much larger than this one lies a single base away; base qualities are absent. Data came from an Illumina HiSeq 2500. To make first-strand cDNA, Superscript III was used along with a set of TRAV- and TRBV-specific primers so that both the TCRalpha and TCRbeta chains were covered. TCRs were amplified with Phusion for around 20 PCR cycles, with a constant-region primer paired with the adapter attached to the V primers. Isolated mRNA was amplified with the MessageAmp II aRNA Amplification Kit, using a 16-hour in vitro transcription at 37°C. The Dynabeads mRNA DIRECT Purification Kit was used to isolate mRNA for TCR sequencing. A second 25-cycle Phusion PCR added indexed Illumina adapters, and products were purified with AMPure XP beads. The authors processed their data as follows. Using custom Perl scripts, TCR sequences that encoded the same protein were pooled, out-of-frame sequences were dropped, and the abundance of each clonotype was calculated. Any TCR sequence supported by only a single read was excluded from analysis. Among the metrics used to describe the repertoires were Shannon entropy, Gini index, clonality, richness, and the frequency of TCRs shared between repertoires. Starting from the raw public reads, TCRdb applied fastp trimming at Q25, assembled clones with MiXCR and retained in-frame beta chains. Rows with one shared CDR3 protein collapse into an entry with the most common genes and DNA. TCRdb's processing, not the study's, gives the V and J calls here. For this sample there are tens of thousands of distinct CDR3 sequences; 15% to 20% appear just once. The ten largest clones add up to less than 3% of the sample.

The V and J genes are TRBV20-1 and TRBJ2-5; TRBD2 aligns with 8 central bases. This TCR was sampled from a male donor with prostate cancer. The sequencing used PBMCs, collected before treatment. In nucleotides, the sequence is TGCAGTGCTAGTTGGGCGGGGGGCCTCACCACAAAGGGGACCCAGTACTTC. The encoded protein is CSASWAGGLTTKGTQYF.